The table lists the clone carrying this T cell receptor beta chain with a few counts. The data derive from a study of T cells in Graves' hyperthyroidism and ophthalmopathy. Amplified regions were TCR beta CDR3 sequences from RNA transcripts. Researchers ran a first-round RT-PCR on the TCR CDR3 using the HTBI primer set. In TCRdb, the multiplex PCR reads were re-called with MiXCR into one record per CDR3 protein. The repertoire holds fewer than 700,000 distinct CDR3 sequences, with 17% as singletons. The CDR3 sequence is 16 residues long. Trimming cost V 10 bases and J 2 bases; bases outside gene matches: 13. Germline CDR1 reads ENHRY; CDR2 reads SYGVKD.

The chain links TRBV10-3 to TRBJ2-1; 8 bases fit TRBD1. Sequencing was done on a sample of blood. The TCR comes from a woman younger than 30 with Graves' ophthalmopathy. DNA for the CDR3: TGTGCCACCAGGGGACAGGAAGGAATAACCTACAATGAGCAGTTCTTC. This sequence encodes CATRGQEGITYNEQFF.